The T cell receptor beta chain under discussion was sequenced for a study of STAT5B mutations in CD4+ large granular lymphocyte leukemia. Original analysis: Productive clonotypes were detectable down to 2.59 x 10-5 frequency. The table came from immunoSEQ multiplex PCR; TCRdb's copy has only in-frame clones and leaves some out. V and J calls and clone size are those listed in that table; D and trimming were worked out from the DNA. The sample yields more than 30,000 clones, about 71% seen once. This clone was picked up one time. The antigen remains unidentified. CDR1 and CDR2 (germline): SGHVS, FNYEAQ. The CDR3 spans 15 residues. The ends lost 6 bases at V and 13 bases at J; junction bases unmatched: 15. Findings and limits, study-wide: No patients shared main leukemic clonotypes, though around 24% appeared at low frequency elsewhere. CD4-sorted patient repertoires seemed more clonal than healthy CD4+ repertoires.

Healthy controls were blood donor buffy coats. The material sequenced was CD4+ T cells from blood buffy coats. This TCR was recovered from a human donor in good health. This rearrangement joins TRBV7-6 to TRBJ2-7, with 13 bases lining up with TRBD2. This CDR3 reads CASRATGTSGDPLYF. CDR3 nucleotide sequence: TGTGCCAGCAGAGCAACCGGGACTAGCGGGGACCCGCTCTACTTC.